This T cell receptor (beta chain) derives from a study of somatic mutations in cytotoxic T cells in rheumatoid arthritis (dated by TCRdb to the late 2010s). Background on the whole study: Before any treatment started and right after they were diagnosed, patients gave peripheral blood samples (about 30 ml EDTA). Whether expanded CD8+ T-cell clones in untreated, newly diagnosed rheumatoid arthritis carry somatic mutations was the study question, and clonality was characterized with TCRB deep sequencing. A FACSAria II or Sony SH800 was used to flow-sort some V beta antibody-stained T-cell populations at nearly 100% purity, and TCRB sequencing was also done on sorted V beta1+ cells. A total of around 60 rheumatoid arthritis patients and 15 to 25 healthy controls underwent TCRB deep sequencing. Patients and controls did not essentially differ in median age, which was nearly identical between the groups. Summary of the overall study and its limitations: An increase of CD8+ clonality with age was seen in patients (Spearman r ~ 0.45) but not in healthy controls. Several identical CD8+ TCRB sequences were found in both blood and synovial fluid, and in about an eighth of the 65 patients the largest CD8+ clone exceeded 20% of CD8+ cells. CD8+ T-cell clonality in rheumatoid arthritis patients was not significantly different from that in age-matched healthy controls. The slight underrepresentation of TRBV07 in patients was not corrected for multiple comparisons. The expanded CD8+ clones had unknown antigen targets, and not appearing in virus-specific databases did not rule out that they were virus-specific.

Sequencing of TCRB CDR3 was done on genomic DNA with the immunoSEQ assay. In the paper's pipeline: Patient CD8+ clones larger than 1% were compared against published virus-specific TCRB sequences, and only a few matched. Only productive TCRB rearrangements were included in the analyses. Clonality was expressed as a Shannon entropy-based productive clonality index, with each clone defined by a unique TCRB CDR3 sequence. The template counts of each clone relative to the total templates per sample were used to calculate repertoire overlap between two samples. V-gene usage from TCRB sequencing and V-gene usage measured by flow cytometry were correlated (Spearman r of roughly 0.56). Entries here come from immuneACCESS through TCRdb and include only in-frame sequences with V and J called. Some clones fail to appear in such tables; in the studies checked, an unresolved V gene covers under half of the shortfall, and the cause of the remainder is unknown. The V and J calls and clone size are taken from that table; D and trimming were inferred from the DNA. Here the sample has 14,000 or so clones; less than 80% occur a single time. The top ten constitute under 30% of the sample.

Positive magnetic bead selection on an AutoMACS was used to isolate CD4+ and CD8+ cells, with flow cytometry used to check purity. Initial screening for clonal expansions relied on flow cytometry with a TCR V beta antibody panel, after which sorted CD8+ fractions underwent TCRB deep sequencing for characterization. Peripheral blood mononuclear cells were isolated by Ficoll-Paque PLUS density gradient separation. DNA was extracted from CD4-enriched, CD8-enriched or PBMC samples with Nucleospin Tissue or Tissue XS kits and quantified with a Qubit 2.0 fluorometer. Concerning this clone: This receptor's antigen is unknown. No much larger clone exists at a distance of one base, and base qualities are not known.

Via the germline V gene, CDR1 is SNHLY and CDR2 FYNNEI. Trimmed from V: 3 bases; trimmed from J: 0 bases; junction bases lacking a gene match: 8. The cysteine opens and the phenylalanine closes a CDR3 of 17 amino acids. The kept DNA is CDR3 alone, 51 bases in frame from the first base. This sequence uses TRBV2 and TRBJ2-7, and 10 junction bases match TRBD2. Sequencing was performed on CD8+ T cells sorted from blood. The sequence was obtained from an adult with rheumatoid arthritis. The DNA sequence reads TGTGCCAGCAGTGAGCCCCTCGCTAGCGGGAGCTCCTACGAGCAGTACTTC. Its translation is CASSEPLASGSSYEQYF.